These 22 T cell receptor beta chains share one sample of origin, sequenced in a study of beta chain features in type 1 diabetes. Study-wide results and limits: Across all four CD4+ subsets, people with type 1 diabetes showed modestly shorter TCRB CDR3s.

Reverse transcription of all isolated RNA meant that expressed TCRB transcripts were sequenced. Method: immunoSEQ multiplex PCR; TCRdb's copy keeps in-frame clones and lacks some. The profile shows some 350,000 clones, approximately 13% of them singletons. Their target antigens are unknown. Input material: naive CD4+ T cells from blood. Receptors originate from a woman between 18 and 29 years old with type 1 diabetes.

This clone turned up a few times. The V call is TRBV4-3, the J call TRBJ2-2, with TRBD1 matching 9 bases. Trimming at V came to 1 base and at J to 12 bases, leaving 18 bases not matched to a gene. This CDR3 contains 18 residues. Looked up from germline, CDR1 is LGHNA and CDR2 is YSLEER. The CDR3 sequence: CASSQALRVRDRDRKLFF. CDR3 DNA sequence: TGCGCCAGCAGCCAAGCTTTAAGGGTCCGGGACAGGGATAGAAAGCTGTTTTTT.

The rearrangement joins TRBV7-9 to TRBJ2-7; D perhaps matches TRBD1 (5 bases). Trimming cost V 2 bases and J 3 bases, with 8 bases left between them. The CDR3 is 13 residues long. Germline assignment: CDR1 SEHNR and CDR2 FQNEAQ (reference sequence). The CDR3 sequence is CASSLKGVYEQYF. CDR3 in DNA: TGTGCCAGCAGCTTAAAAGGGGTCTACGAGCAGTACTTC.

CDR3 nucleotides: TGTGCCAGCAGTCGGGTGTTTAACAATGAGCAGTTCTTC. Its translation: CASSRVFNNEQFF. The chain is built from TRBV7-9 and TRBJ2-1; D is uncertain. Germline-derived CDR1 and CDR2 are SEHNR and FQNEAQ (reference sequence). CDR3 length: 13 amino acids. With 6 bases removed from V and 5 bases from J, the gap between germline ends came to 11 bases.

This clone was counted a few times. V usage is TRBV29-1 and J usage is TRBJ2-2, with TRBD2 identical over 12 bases. This CDR3 spans 19 amino acids. Germline values: CDR1 SQVTM, CDR2 ANQGSEA. The J segment lost 3 bases and the V segment lost 6 bases, leaving 17 bases of the junction unmatched. This chain's CDR3 is CSVSLRLAGDLRDTGELFF. DNA for the CDR3: TGCAGCGTATCATTAAGACTAGCGGGAGATCTGAGGGACACCGGGGAGCTGTTTTTT.

J is TRBJ2-4 and V is TRBV27, with TRBD2 as a possible D gene (5 bases). The CDR3 contains 15 residues. Trimming left V 5 bases short and J 5 bases short, with 16 bases between. The V gene's germline CDR1 is MNHEY and CDR2 SMNVEV (reference sequence). The CDR3 nucleotides read TGTGCCAGCAGTCCCCTCGGGGAAAGAGAAAACATTCAGTACTTC. Amino acid sequence: CASSPLGERENIQYF.

This sequence joins TRBV29-1 and TRBJ1-2, with unresolved D. Trimming stripped 3 bases from V and 2 bases from J, with 4 bases between. Germline V gives CDR1 SQVTM, CDR2 ANQGSEA. The CDR3 loop spans 11 amino acids. The CDR3 spells CSVEGNYGYTF. In DNA form, the CDR3 reads TGCAGCGTTGAGGGCAACTATGGCTACACCTTC.

A few counts support this clone. J is TRBJ2-7 and V is TRBV18, with D tentatively TRBD1 (6 bases). This CDR3 has 15 residues. V lost 2 bases, J lost 2 bases, and 13 bases lay in between. Germline V lookup: CDR1 KGHSH, CDR2 LQKENI. CDR3: CASSPSQSGAYEQYF. The CDR3, as DNA: TGTGCCAGCTCACCATCGCAGTCAGGGGCCTACGAGCAGTACTTC. The full variable domain, in which reference TRBV18 and TRBJ2-7 provide the parts outside the CDR3, is NAGVMQNPRHLVRRRGQEARLRCSPMKGHSHVYWYRQLPEEGLKFMVYLQKENIIDESGMPKERFSAEFPKEGPSILRIQQVVRGDSAAYFCASSPSQSGAYEQYFGPGTRLTVT.

There are a few counts of this clone. CDR3 sequence reads: CASSLSPLGEVGYTF. The CDR3 nucleotides are TGTGCCAGCAGTTTATCTCCTCTGGGCGAAGTTGGCTACACCTTC. The rearrangement joins TRBV27 to TRBJ1-2; D ambiguous. Germline CDR1 is MNHEY and CDR2 is SMNVEV (reference sequence). V was shortened by 0 bases and J by 7 bases, with 15 bases between the two germline ends. CDR3 length: 15 amino acids.

The V call is TRBV28, the J call TRBJ2-7, with TRBD1 as a possible D gene (5 bases). This CDR3 is built from 15 residues. Trimming removed 4 bases at V and 4 bases at J, with 17 bases between. Germline CDR1 reads MDHEN; CDR2 reads SYDVKM. The CDR3 region has the DNA TGTGCCAGCAGTTCAAAACTCAGGGCAGGGTACGAGCAGTACTTC. It is translated as CASSSKLRAGYEQYF.

This clone has more than one count but fewer than ten. This chain uses TRBV28 with TRBJ1-2; the D gene is possibly TRBD1 (6 bases). This CDR3 spans 14 amino acids. Germline V lookup: CDR1 MDHEN, CDR2 SYDVKM. Deletions cut 6 bases from V and 7 bases from J, with 18 bases between. CDR3 sequence: CASRITGRVGGYTF. DNA for the CDR3: TGTGCCAGCAGAATAACAGGGCGTGTGGGTGGCTACACCTTC.

The CDR3 sequence is CASSVGSNRGRTEAFF. For the CDR3, the DNA is TGTGCCAGCAGCGTAGGTTCGAACAGGGGTCGGACTGAAGCTTTCTTT. The gene calls are TRBV9 and TRBJ1-1; 7 nucleotides align to TRBD1. The germline CDR1 and CDR2 sequences are SGDLS and YYNGEE. The J segment lost 5 bases and the V segment lost 0 bases, leaving 10 bases of the junction unmatched. The CDR3 totals 16 residues. Filled out from reference TRBV9 and TRBJ1-1, the complete variable domain reads DSGVTQTPKHLITATGQRVTLRCSPRSGDLSVYWYQQSLDQGLQFLIQYYNGEERAKGNILERFSAQQFPDLHSELNLSSLELGDSALYFCASSVGSNRGRTEAFFGQGTRLTVV.

The chain is built from TRBV4-1 and TRBJ1-1; weak D call: TRBD1 (5 bases). The germline V and J ends were trimmed by 4 bases and 5 bases, with 17 bases remaining between them. Per germline, CDR1 MGHRA and CDR2 YSYEKL. The CDR3 spans 15 residues. CDR3 in amino acids: CASSPLGSRGTEAFF. Here the CDR3 DNA reads TGCGCCAGCAGCCCTCTCGGATCAAGGGGAACTGAAGCTTTCTTT.

This clone was seen a handful of times. This chain uses TRBV5-1 with TRBJ2-1; 9 bases are shared with TRBD2. Germline values: CDR1 SGHRS, CDR2 YFSETQ. J was trimmed by 5 bases and V by 2 bases; bases with no gene match: 8. The CDR3 sequence is 16 residues long. The CDR3 DNA follows: TGCGCCAGCAGCTTAGGGTCTAGCGGGATCAACAATGAGCAGTTCTTC. As protein: CASSLGSSGINNEQFF.

V is TRBV12-5 and J is TRBJ2-1; TRBD2 is a possible D gene (6 bases). V gave up 6 bases and J gave up 0 bases, with 12 bases separating them. CDR3 length: 15 amino acids. Germline loops: CDR1 LGHNT, CDR2 FRNRAP. The CDR3 bases are TGTGCTAGTGGCCGGAGGGGCCTCTCCTACAATGAGCAGTTCTTC. This sequence encodes CASGRRGLSYNEQFF.

This CDR3 is CASSSSGSGEQYF. CDR3 sequence (DNA): TGTGCCAGCAGCTCTAGCGGGAGTGGTGAGCAGTACTTC. V usage is TRBV7-3 and J usage is TRBJ2-7; 10 positions match TRBD2. In germline, CDR1 is SGHTA, CDR2 FQGTGA. V lost 4 bases to trimming and J lost 7 bases; unmatched junction nucleotides: 4. The CDR3 is 13 amino acids.

This clone was counted only a few times. The genes are TRBV6-5 and TRBJ1-1; 8 bases are a match to TRBD1. Looked up from germline, CDR1 is MNHEY and CDR2 is SVGAGI. The V and J ends lost 5 bases and 3 bases, in that order; junction bases with no gene match: 8. There are 15 residues in the CDR3. CDR3 nucleotides: TGTGCCAGCAGTAGGACAGGGTTTTTGGACACTGAAGCTTTCTTT. Its translation: CASSRTGFLDTEAFF.

Comment on this clone: This clone may be a read error of a much larger clone one base away. This sample also contains other DNA sequences that code for the same CDR3. Here the CDR3 DNA reads TGTGCCAGCAGCGCTAGCGGGAGCTCCTACAATGAGCAGTTCTTC. Its translation is CASSASGSSYNEQFF. The V gene is TRBV9, the J gene TRBJ2-1, with 10 bases aligning to TRBD2. Trimming cost V 3 bases and J 0 bases; bases outside gene matches: 0. There are 15 residues in the CDR3. CDR1 SGDLS and CDR2 YYNGEE come from the germline V gene.

The J gene is TRBJ2-2, the V gene TRBV5-1; the match to TRBD2 covers 11 bases. J lost 0 bases, V lost 5 bases, and 15 bases had no gene match. From germline, CDR1 is SGHRS and CDR2 YFSETQ. This CDR3 contains 20 residues. The DNA of the CDR3 is TGCGCCAGCAGTACTACTGCGGGACTAGCGGAGAACTCGAACACCGGGGAGCTGTTTTTT. Translating it yields CASSTTAGLAENSNTGELFF.

The chain joins TRBV5-1 to TRBJ2-7, with a tentative D call TRBD1 (7 bases). This CDR3 comprises 15 residues. With 0 bases removed from V and 7 bases from J, the gap between germline ends came to 17 bases. Germline CDR1 and CDR2: SGHRS and YFSETQ. The CDR3 DNA is TGCGCCAGCAGCTTGGAGGCAGGGGGAGGTCGGGAGCAGTACTTC. The encoded protein is CASSLEAGGGREQYF.

V is TRBV27 and J is TRBJ2-5; D is perhaps TRBD1 (6 bases). V lost 6 bases and J lost 3, with 17 bases in between. The CDR3 length is 15 residues. Germline CDR1 and CDR2: MNHEY and SMNVEV (reference sequence). The CDR3 protein is CASSLGTTTKETQYF. As DNA, the CDR3 is TGTGCCAGCAGCCTAGGGACAACCACAAAAGAGACCCAGTACTTC.

J is TRBJ2-7 and V is TRBV6-1, with TRBD1 identical over 7 bases. This CDR3 spans 13 amino acids. CDR1 is MNHNS and CDR2 is SASEGT in the germline V gene. Unmatched junction bases numbered 2, after V lost 3 bases and J lost 3 bases. CDR3 nucleotide sequence: TGTGCCAGCAGTGAGGGACAGATCTACGAGCAGTACGTC. It is translated as CASSEGQIYEQYV.

The rearrangement uses TRBV5-4 and TRBJ2-2; the match to TRBD2 covers 7 bases. Germline V gene data show CDR1 as SGHNT and CDR2 as YYREEE (reference sequence). V lost 1 base to trimming and J lost 7 bases; unmatched junction nucleotides: 4. The length of the CDR3 is 14 residues. The CDR3 is CASSLWSGGGELFF. In DNA form, the CDR3 reads TGTGCCAGCAGCTTGTGGTCGGGAGGCGGGGAGCTGTTTTTT.